This TCR beta chain was identified in a study of cytomegalovirus exposure and HLA in healthy donors (dated by TCRdb to 2016 to 2017). With respect to the entire study: An earlier analysis of roughly 630 of the donors reported 250 to 300 Gb of sequence data and some 120 million unique TCR beta sequences from roughly 200 million T cells. An early release that covered about 600 HLA-typed donors contained approximately 300 gigabases of sequencing data and about 84 million unique TCR sequences. Among the roughly 410 genotyped donors, 81% belonged to the genetic ancestry cluster associated with self-reported Caucasian donors. The study was designed to test whether signatures of past pathogen exposure could be identified by cataloging public T cell receptors. The T cell repertoires of around 670 subjects were profiled by immunosequencing and related to cytomegalovirus serostatus. In addition to the first cohort of 666 subjects, a separate validation cohort of approximately 130 different subjects was used. The study combined high-throughput TCR immunosequencing, statistical association of individual TCRs with disease status, and machine learning to predict cytomegalovirus infection status. A later analysis re-examined previously published TCR beta repertoires from more than 600 donors and added high-resolution HLA genotyping to investigate patterns of TCR occurrence. The later analysis used no new phenotypic data to find candidate immune exposures, relying instead on TCR beta sequences and their occurrence across donors. To decide whether each TCR beta V gene segment behaved as functional or pseudogenic, an earlier analysis of some 600 of the donors relied on high-throughput TCR beta sequencing. Donor age, sex, ethnicity and CMV serostatus were compiled together with the repertoire data. Genome-wide SNP genotypes for about 65% of the 666 donors were used in a later genetic analysis, which treated that subset as a discovery cohort. Every discovery cohort repertoire had been produced on one sequencing platform. HLA typing included class I and class II loci at four-digit resolution. The number of typed donors differed by locus: 629-630 for A, B, C, DRB1 and DQB1; about 520 for DQA1; over 600 for DPA1; and roughly 450 for DPB1. Several DR-DQ haplotypes were treated as single units for association and clustering because of strong linkage in the cohort. Across under 500 genotyped donors of the cohort, an average of roughly 250,000 unique TCR beta nucleotide sequences per donor were sequenced, and around 19% of those sequences were non-productive. The paper as a whole reports these results and caveats: Most TCR sequences were observed very rarely across donors, whereas some public TCRs were present in many individuals. The classifier was reported to diagnose cytomegalovirus status with high specificity and sensitivity in both the original and validation cohorts. Most CMV-associated TCR beta chains appeared to be HLA-restricted in a later analysis, and the HLA associations seemed to be driven largely by CMV exposure. According to a later analysis, TCR association rates differed among HLA loci, with DRB1 alleles showing the most associated TCRs and HLA-C alleles showing the fewest. Linkage disequilibrium might explain the correlated functional status among segregating V segments, but an unknown experimental factor could not be ruled out. Several of the top co-occurrence clusters appeared to be linked to parvovirus B19, influenza, CMV and Epstein-Barr virus, according to a later analysis. Compared with equally common non-associated chains, HLA-associated TCR beta chains in a later analysis were more clonally expanded and had lower generation probabilities. Immune exposure information for the cohort was limited to CMV serostatus. A total of 150 or so TCR beta chains were listed by the study as associated with cytomegalovirus. This cohort had only TCR beta chains sequenced, and the lack of alpha or paired-chain data limited which features could be detected. In vitro tests confirmed that a few of the cytomegalovirus-associated TCR beta chains recognize cytomegalovirus antigens. A later analysis associated 15,000 or so TCR beta sequences with specific HLA alleles at a false discovery rate of 0.05. Approximately 16 rarely observed V segments, including chromosome 9 orphons, were excluded from the earlier analysis of a few hundred of the donors because counts were too low. Presence/absence analyses assumed roughly uniform sequencing depth across donors, an assumption that may not hold. Compared with the roughly 670-donor mean, donors in an Asian-associated ancestry cluster had fewer N-insertions in productive TCRs, according to a later genetic analysis. Broadly in line with IMGT annotations, most TCR beta V segments showed up in productive rearrangements about 90% or about 30% of the time in an earlier analysis of 587 of the donors. Because some donors lacked HLA typing at each locus, the association tests relied only on the typed subset. A further reported finding was that TCR beta sequences accurately predicted the HLA-A and HLA-B alleles for most subjects in the first cohort. It was suggested by the authors that the approach could potentially be generalized to other disease states and immunological phenotypes. A cluster of highly shared sequence variants was judged likely to represent a technical artifact of the sequencing pipeline. When HLA alleles, especially DR and DQ, strongly co-occurred, TCR associations were difficult to assign to individual alleles. V-gene and J-gene trimming of TCR beta chains was associated with a missense DCLRE1C variant in a later genetic analysis, and the association was replicated in an independent cohort.

The cohort was made up of about 610 healthy bone marrow donors. At the time of sampling, every cohort member was nominally healthy, though immune exposures that went unrecorded were likely present. The donor was CMV seropositive and was included in the group of 250 to 300 seropositive cohort members. A peripheral blood sample was provided by each donor, and peripheral blood mononuclear cells were used for TCR beta sequencing. The Qiagen DNeasy Blood Extraction Kit was used to extract genomic DNA from the blood cell samples. Of note for this clone: Its recognized antigen is unknown. Base qualities are not at hand, and no much larger clone is one base apart.

The method behind the library was the immunoSEQ multiplex PCR assay. For the multiplex PCR, a mixture combining 60 forward primers for TCR Vbeta segments and 13 reverse primers for TCR Jbeta segments was used. The CDR3 region of rearranged TCR beta genes was amplified from genomic DNA by a multiplex PCR assay. Amplified TCR beta libraries were sequenced as 87-base-pair reads on the Illumina HiSeq System. As for the original processing: Across the roughly 700 repertoires, a later analysis counted some 80 million unique TCR beta chains, roughly 11 million of which were shared by at least two donors. To remove PCR and sequencing errors, raw reads were error-corrected and collapsed into unique sequences using a nearest-neighbor algorithm that merged closely related sequences. To assign V, D and J gene segments, CDR3 sequences were aligned to IMGT reference sequences. For a sequence to be retained, a match of at least six nucleotides to both a V gene segment and a J gene segment was required. A rearrangement was called productive if the CDR3 had no stop codons and remained in frame with V and J, and every other rearrangement was called non-productive. CDR3 was defined according to IMGT convention as the region running from the second conserved V-encoded cysteine to the conserved J-encoded phenylalanine. The earlier analysis of a few hundred of the donors excluded any sequence lacking an unambiguous match to a single V gene segment. An earlier analysis of approximately 590 of the donors called V segments functional above 56.7% productive rearrangements and segregating when the between-donor standard deviation exceeded 5%. A statistical classification framework was built for diagnosing cytomegalovirus status from the catalog of TCR beta chain sequences. A later analysis assigned V and J genes by comparing TCR nucleotide sequences with IMGT/GENE-DB human TR gene sequences. A later analysis assigned CDR3 sequences and most-parsimonious VDJ recombination scenarios with the TCRdist pipeline. In a later analysis, each TCR beta chain was defined by its CDR3 amino acid sequence together with its V-gene family, and reads lacking a unique V-gene family were excluded. As a way to deal with suspected cross-contamination and a sequencing artifact, a later analysis dropped nearly 600 nucleotide sequences that were highly shared and had low generation probability. For each public chain, a later analysis derived a clonal expansion index from normalized ranks of inferred template counts within each repertoire. A later analysis computed generation probabilities with a VDJ recombination model fitted to out-of-frame rearrangements, and checked the results against IGoR. In a later analysis, hypergeometric tests were used to score TCR-TCR, TCR-HLA and TCR-CMV co-occurrence, with a repertoire-size bias correction applied to TCR pairs. In a later analysis, false discovery rates were estimated by permuting HLA or CMV assignments 20 times. In a later analysis, co-occurring TCRs were grouped using DBSCAN, and TCRdist sequence similarity was added for clustering within HLA-allele-positive subsets. For co-occurrence clustering, repertoires with fewer than 30,000 or more than 120,000 public chains were excluded, along with several repertoires with anomalous nucleotide sharing. TCRdb carries this immuneACCESS record with in-frame sequences only. Its versions omit some clonotypes, under half of them owing to an unresolved V gene in the studies checked, with the rest unexplained. D and trimming were read from the DNA, whereas the V and J calls and clone size are those reported in that table. This sample holds around 85,000 clones; 74% were observed only once. The top ten clones comprise 20% to 25% of the sample.

The sequenced sample was PBMCs. This clonotype originated in a man aged 25 to 45 in good health and CMV-seropositive.

The DNA sequence reads TGCGCCAGCAGCTGGATAGCGACCGGGGAGCTGTTTTTT. This translates into CASSWIATGELFF. In this chain, TRBV5-1 is recombined with TRBJ2-2; the D segment could be TRBD2, given 5 matching bases. According to the germline V gene, CDR1 reads SGHRS and CDR2 reads YFSETQ. The CDR3 goes from the cysteine to the phenylalanine over 13 residues. Only the CDR3 DNA stays, 39 bases, in frame from base 1. Cut back by 3 bases and 5 bases, the V and J ends lie 8 bases apart. Beyond the CDR3, the reference TRBV5-1 and TRBJ2-2 genes provide the residues; the full variable domain reads: KAGVTQTPRYLIKTRGQQVTLSCSPISGHRSVSWYQQTPGQGLQFLFEYFSETQRNKGNFPGRFSGRQFSNSRSEMNVSTLELGDSALYLCASSWIATGELFFGEGSRLTVL.